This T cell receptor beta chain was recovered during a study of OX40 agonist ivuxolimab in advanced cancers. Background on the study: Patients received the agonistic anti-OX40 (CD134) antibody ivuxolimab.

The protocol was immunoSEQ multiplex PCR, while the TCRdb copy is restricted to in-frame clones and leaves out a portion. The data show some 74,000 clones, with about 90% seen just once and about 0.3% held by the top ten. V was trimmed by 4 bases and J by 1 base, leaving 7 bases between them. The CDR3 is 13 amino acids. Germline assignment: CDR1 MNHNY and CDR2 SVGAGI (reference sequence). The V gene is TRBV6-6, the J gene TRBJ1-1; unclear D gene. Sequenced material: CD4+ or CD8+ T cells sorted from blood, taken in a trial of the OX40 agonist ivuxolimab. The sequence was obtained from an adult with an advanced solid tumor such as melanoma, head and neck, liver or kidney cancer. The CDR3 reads CASSSEGNTEAFF. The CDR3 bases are TGTGCCAGCAGTTCGGAGGGGAACACTGAAGCTTTCTTT.